Each of the 20 T cell receptor beta chains below was sequenced from the same sample in a study of tumor and adjacent non-tumor tissue in lung cancer. The template was RNA from unsorted bulk tissue. Three rounds of nested PCR, following a modified ARM-PCR protocol, produced the TCRbeta library. Using its own MiXCR run on the multiplex PCR reads, TCRdb lists one record per CDR3 protein. The sample carries roughly 140,000 distinct CDR3 sequences, roughly 70% recorded once. Source material: lung tumor tissue. The receptor source for this set is a man between 60 and 70 years old with small cell lung cancer.

A note on this clonotype: Just one base apart from a much larger clone, this may be a read error. The chain links TRBV20-1 to TRBJ2-1, with 8 bases matching TRBD2. J lost 0 bases, V lost 7 bases, and 8 bases had no gene match. The germline V gene encodes CDR1 DFQATT and CDR2 SNEGSKA (reference sequence). The CDR3 sequence is 15 residues long. The chain's CDR3 is CSGLARGLSYNEQFF. DNA for the CDR3: TGCAGTGGACTAGCGAGAGGGCTCTCCTACAATGAGCAGTTCTTC.

The gene calls are TRBV11-1 and TRBJ2-6; no clear D. Germline V gene sequence: CDR1 SGHAT, CDR2 FQDESV (reference sequence). V was clipped by 6 bases and J by 1 base, with 13 bases between them. The length of the CDR3 is 16 residues. DNA of the CDR3: TGTGCCAGCAGTCAAACTGTGGAGTCTGGGGCCAACGTCCTGACTTTC. It encodes CASSQTVESGANVLTF.

As regards this clonotype: The junction differs from germline at one of its ends, possibly a read error. The chain employs TRBV11-3 and TRBJ2-1; TRBD2 matches 10 bases. The CDR3 consists of 16 residues. Germline V gene lookup returns CDR1 SGHNT and CDR2 YENEEA. The DNA for the CDR3 is TGTGCCAACAGCCGGGGATTAGCGGGGGGCAGGAATGAGCAGCTCTTC. It translates to CANSRGLAGGRNEQLF.

Details on this clonotype: The junction and the germline gene differ at one end; a read error may be behind it. J is TRBJ2-3 and V is TRBV29-1; a weak D match, TRBD2 (5 bases). The germline CDR1 and CDR2 sequences are SQVTM and ANQGSEA. CDR3 length equals 13 residues. The CDR3 loop reads CGVEGSDTDTQYF. CDR3 bases: TGCGGCGTTGAAGGTAGCGACACAGATACGCAGTATTTT.

This clonotype was observed a handful of times. This clone may be a read error of a much larger clone one base away. The V and J genes are TRBV20-1 and TRBJ2-5; D remains unclear. Germline lookup yields CDR1 DFQATT and CDR2 SNEGSKA (reference sequence). The CDR3 extends over 12 amino acids. CDR3 amino acids: CNATLGEETQYF. Here the CDR3 DNA reads TGCAATGCTACCTTAGGCGAAGAGACCCAGTACTTC.

To note about this clonotype: A much larger clone lies a single base off, so this may be a read error. V usage is TRBV14 and J usage is TRBJ2-3; D is tentatively TRBD1 or TRBD2 (5 bases each). Germline-derived CDR1 and CDR2 are SGHDN and FVKESK. The CDR3 sequence is 17 residues long. The CDR3 protein is CASGQDPPGRITDTQYF. CDR3 bases: TGTGCCAGCGGCCAAGATCCGCCGGGGCGGATAACAGATACGCAGTATTTT.

A note on this clonotype: A much larger clone lies a single base off, so this may be a read error. V usage is TRBV20-1 and J usage is TRBJ2-5, with D possibly matching TRBD1 (6 bases). Germline CDR1 reads DFQATT; CDR2 reads SNEGSKA (reference sequence). The CDR3 spans 12 residues. The CDR3 spells CIATGGGETQYF. CDR3 DNA: TGCATTGCGACAGGAGGAGGAGAGACCCAGTACTTC.

Regarding this clonotype: This may arise from a read error, as a much more abundant clone is one base away. The CDR3 carries no conserved terminal phenylalanine or tryptophan, so it likely arises from a read error. Here the CDR3 DNA reads TGTGCCAGCAGTTATTCGAGTTTGAATCAGCCCCAGCATCTT. Its protein is CASSYSSLNQPQHL. The chain links TRBV6-2 or TRBV6-3 to TRBJ1-5; no firm D call. V lost 3 bases to trimming and J lost 4 bases, with 10 bases between them. Germline V CDR1 and CDR2: MNHEY, SVGEGT. The CDR3 sequence is 14 residues long.

The rearrangement joins TRBV12-5 to TRBJ2-1; D gene ambiguous. V was trimmed by 0 bases and J by 13 bases, leaving 13 bases between them. Germline V lookup: CDR1 LGHNT, CDR2 FRNRAP. This CDR3 is 13 amino acids long. CDR3 loop: CASGLVPFGDQFF. In DNA, the CDR3 is TGTGCTAGTGGTTTGGTACCCTTCGGTGATCAGTTCTTC. The variable domain in full, with the rest retrieved from reference TRBV12-5 and TRBJ2-1, is DARVTQTPRHKVTEMGQEVTMRCQPILGHNTVFWYRQTMMQGLELLAYFRNRAPLDDSGMPKDRFSAEMPDATLATLKIQPSEPRDSAVYFCASGLVPFGDQFFGPGTRLTVL.

Details on this clonotype: A single base separates this from a much larger clone, so it may be a read error. As DNA, the CDR3 is TGTACCAGCCTCCTCCGGGACGCGAACTACGAGCAGTACTTC. Its protein product is CTSLLRDANYEQYF. This chain uses TRBV6-1 with TRBJ2-7; D may match TRBD1 or TRBD2 (5 bases each). The CDR3 is made up of 14 amino acids. Germline CDR1 reads MNHNS; CDR2 reads SASEGT.

This clonotype was counted at least ten times. This could be a read error, since a much larger clone is one nucleotide away. CDR3 region: CANSLGVAGELFF. CDR3 DNA sequence: TGTGCCAACAGCTTAGGGGTGGCCGGGGAGCTGTTTTTT. The chain carries TRBV11-2 and TRBJ2-2; possible D gene TRBD1, 5 bases. Germline CDR1 and CDR2: SGHAT and FQNNGV. There are 13 residues in the CDR3.

This clonotype was picked up one time. This may stem from a read error, because a much larger clone lies one nucleotide away. V gene TRBV6-2 or TRBV6-3 combines with J gene TRBJ2-7; D gene uncertain. V was clipped by 4 bases and J by 1 base, with 8 bases between them. The CDR3 is 13 amino acids. CDR1 is MNHEY and CDR2 is SVGEGT in the germline V gene. CDR3 nucleotide sequence: TGTGCCAGCAGTTTGGCCTCATCCTACGAGCAGTACTTC. Protein product: CASSLASSYEQYF.

V gene TRBV18 combines with J gene TRBJ2-1; 11 bases map to TRBD2. Germline CDR1 reads KGHSH; CDR2 reads LQKENI. Unmatched junction bases numbered 6, after V lost 3 bases and J lost 8 bases. This CDR3 spans 15 amino acids. DNA for the CDR3: TGTGCCAGCTCACCGACTAGCGGGATTGTCCATGAGCAGTTCTTC. It encodes CASSPTSGIVHEQFF.

The rearrangement joins TRBV6-5 to TRBJ2-3; 12 nucleotides match TRBD2. Germline trimming cut 7 bases from V and 2 bases from J; bases unmatched to any gene: 16. Germline assignment: CDR1 MNHEY and CDR2 SVGAGI. This CDR3 contains 19 residues. The CDR3 sequence: CASNYDLASSGRATDTQYF. The CDR3 nucleotides are TGTGCCAGCAATTATGATCTGGCGTCTAGCGGGAGGGCCACAGATACGCAGTATTTT.

This clonotype occurred a few times. With a much larger clone just one base away, this may be a read error. The chain recombines TRBV20-1 with TRBJ2-3; D remains ambiguous. From germline, CDR1 is DFQATT and CDR2 SNEGSKA (reference sequence). The CDR3 loop spans 12 amino acids. With 2 bases removed from V and 11 bases from J, the gap between germline ends came to 14 bases. The CDR3 here is CSARPKPMGQYF. CDR3 nucleotides: TGCAGTGCTAGACCTAAGCCTATGGGGCAGTATTTT.

By share, this clonotype counts as hyperexpanded (1% or more). The rearrangement links TRBV11-1 to TRBJ2-7; 9 nucleotides line up with TRBD1. The germline V gene encodes CDR1 SGHAT and CDR2 FQDESV (reference sequence). The CDR3 covers 12 residues. With V trimmed by 5 bases and J by 6 bases, 2 bases remained unmatched. CDR3 in DNA: TGTGCCAGCAGCGGACAGGGGCGCGAGCAGTACTTC. Translating gives CASSGQGREQYF.

A single count supports this clonotype. The chain has TRBV6-5 and TRBJ2-7; D may match TRBD1 or TRBD2 (7 bases each). CDR1 and CDR2 (germline): MNHEY, SVGAGI. The CDR3 totals 15 residues. The CDR3 bases are TGTGTCAGCAGGGGGGGGCTAGCACCAGGATACGAGCAGTGCGTC. This translates into CVSRGGLAPGYEQCV.

In this sample, this clonotype is medium-sized. The CDR3 is CASSLLAGVNTGELFF. The DNA of the CDR3 is TGTGCCAGCAGCCTGCTAGCGGGAGTGAACACCGGGGAGCTGTTTTTT. The chain uses TRBV11-2 and TRBJ2-2; the match to TRBD2 covers 10 bases. The CDR3 is made up of 16 amino acids. CDR1 and CDR2 (germline): SGHAT, FQNNGV. V shed 5 bases, J shed 1 base, and the junction held 4 bases outside the gene matches.

Remarks on this clonotype: Being one base from a much bigger clone, this may be a read error. The chain joins TRBV6-6 to TRBJ1-2, with TRBD1 matching 8 bases. Looked up from germline, CDR1 is MNHNY and CDR2 is SVGAGI (reference sequence). CDR3 length: 13 amino acids. For the CDR3, the DNA is TGTGTCAGCAGGGACCGACAGGGGATGGGCTACACCTTC. It encodes CVSRDRQGMGYTF.

This chain joins TRBV11-2 and TRBJ1-1, with 8 positions matching TRBD1. The CDR3 covers 16 residues. The germline V gene has CDR1 SGHAT and CDR2 FQNNGV. The junction had 10 bases not matched to a gene; V was cut back by 7 bases and J by 0 bases. In DNA, the CDR3 is TGTGCCAGCAACTCCTTCAGGGGGCCGTTGAACACTGAAGCTTTCTTT. Protein product: CASNSFRGPLNTEAFF.